The 20 T cell receptor beta chains in this list originate from one sample, sequenced in a study of blood T cell repertoires in COVID-19. Libraries were prepared by immunoSEQ multiplex PCR; TCRdb keeps only in-frame clonotypes and omits some of them. The sample carries some 350,000 clones, about 88% recorded once. Specimen: peripheral blood. All receptors come from a woman in her sixties or seventies with COVID-19, enrolled during active disease.

This chain joins TRBV7-2 and TRBJ1-3; D possibly corresponds to TRBD1 (5 bases). The CDR3 length is 16 residues. Germline assignment: CDR1 SGHTA and CDR2 FQGNSA. V was shortened by 0 bases and J by 2 bases, with 11 bases between the two germline ends. The CDR3 spells CASSLAGGAPGNTIYF. The CDR3 nucleotides read TGTGCCAGCAGCTTAGCCGGGGGAGCCCCTGGAAACACCATATATTTT.

The rearrangement joins TRBV7-2 to TRBJ2-1; 7 bases match TRBD1. The length of the CDR3 is 13 residues. Germline CDR1 reads SGHTA; CDR2 reads FQGNSA. Germline trimming cut 4 bases from V and 6 bases from J; bases unmatched to any gene: 3. The CDR3 coding sequence is TGTGCCAGCAGCTCGAACAGGGGCAATGAGCAGTTCTTC. As protein: CASSSNRGNEQFF. The complete variable domain, with remaining parts taken from reference TRBV7-2 and TRBJ2-1, reads GAGVSQSPSNKVTEKGKDVELRCDPISGHTALYWYRQSLGQGLEFLIYFQGNSAPDKSGLPSDRFSAERTGGSVSTLTIQRTQQEDSAVYLCASSSNRGNEQFFGPGTRLTVL.

The rearrangement joins TRBV23-1 to TRBJ1-2; D is perhaps TRBD1 (5 bases). TRBV23-1 carries the ORF label, with uncertain function. Trimming pared 1 base from V and 4 bases from J, leaving 13 bases between. CDR3 length: 15 residues. The CDR3 DNA sequence: TGCGCCAGCAGTCAATTTGGTTGGCAGGGCTATGGCTACACCTTC. Its translation: CASSQFGWQGYGYTF.

Comment on this clone: Other DNA sequences in the sample encode the same CDR3. The rearrangement joins TRBV10-3 to TRBJ1-2; D is undetermined. Trimming took off 3 bases at V and 2 bases at J, with 7 bases between the two ends. CDR1 ENHRY and CDR2 SYGVKD come from the germline V gene. CDR3 length equals 13 residues. Written as DNA, the CDR3 is TGTGCCATCAGTGAAACGGTAAACTATGGCTACACCTTC. The encoded protein is CAISETVNYGYTF.

Only one count was recorded for this clone. The chain uses TRBV27 and TRBJ2-7; 8 bases are a match to TRBD2. The CDR3 totals 15 residues. Per germline, CDR1 MNHEY and CDR2 SMNVEV (reference sequence). Trimming removed 8 bases from V and 2 bases from J; junction bases left unmatched: 11. The CDR3 sequence: CASQTRSGGPYEQYF. CDR3 in DNA: TGTGCCAGCCAAACCCGAAGCGGGGGCCCCTACGAGCAGTACTTC.

V usage is TRBV12-5 and J usage is TRBJ2-5; 10 nucleotides line up with TRBD1. The germline gives CDR1 LGHNT, CDR2 FRNRAP. There are 16 residues in the CDR3. V shed 3 bases and J 2 bases; nucleotides not matched to a gene: 6. CDR3 sequence: CASGLFRDRGQETQYF. CDR3 nucleotide sequence: TGTGCTAGTGGTTTATTCCGGGACAGGGGACAAGAGACCCAGTACTTC.

The chain links TRBV28 to TRBJ1-4, with TRBD1 matching over 8 bases. Trimming took 3 bases from V and 0 from J; bases not matched to a gene: 3. The CDR3 contains 16 residues. CDR1 is MDHEN, CDR2 SYDVKM, per germline. The CDR3 sequence: CASSLTGASTNEKLFF. For the CDR3, the DNA is TGTGCCAGCAGTTTGACAGGGGCCTCAACTAATGAAAAACTGTTTTTT.

V gene TRBV9 combines with J gene TRBJ2-7; 9 bases match TRBD2. The germline V gene encodes CDR1 SGDLS and CDR2 YYNGEE. With 0 bases clipped from V and 2 bases from J, the junction kept 3 bases outside the gene matches. CDR3 size: 15 residues. CDR3 in DNA: TGTGCCAGCAGCGTAGAAGGCGGGGGGGCCTACGAGCAGTACTTC. This sequence encodes CASSVEGGGAYEQYF. The variable domain in full, with the rest retrieved from reference TRBV9 and TRBJ2-7, is DSGVTQTPKHLITATGQRVTLRCSPRSGDLSVYWYQQSLDQGLQFLIQYYNGEERAKGNILERFSAQQFPDLHSELNLSSLELGDSALYFCASSVEGGGAYEQYFGPGTRLTVT.

This clone has a handful of counts. CDR3 region: CSAGTDYGYTF. The CDR3 bases are TGCAGCGCAGGGACAGACTATGGCTACACCTTC. The J gene is TRBJ1-2, the V gene TRBV29-1, with 7 bases identical to TRBD1. V lost 7 bases, J lost 3 bases, and 2 bases stayed unmatched. Germline values: CDR1 SQVTM, CDR2 ANQGSEA. This CDR3 comprises 11 residues.

The table lists this clone with many counts. The chain is built from TRBV28 and TRBJ2-5; D gene ambiguous. The length of the CDR3 is 11 residues. Trimming removed 5 bases from V and 2 bases from J, with 3 bases in between. Germline lookup yields CDR1 MDHEN and CDR2 SYDVKM. The CDR3 sequence is CASSLQETQYF. The CDR3 DNA follows: TGTGCCAGCAGTCTTCAAGAGACCCAGTACTTC.

The chain carries TRBV6-5 and TRBJ2-7; D uncertain. Trimming left V 7 bases short and J 2 bases short, with 9 bases between. Germline V gene data show CDR1 as MNHEY and CDR2 as SVGAGI. This CDR3 comprises 12 residues. In nucleotides, the CDR3 is TGTGCCAGCACCGCTGGGCCCTACGAGCAGTACTTC. It specifies CASTAGPYEQYF.

The V gene is TRBV5-8, the J gene TRBJ2-3; no firm D call. Germline values: CDR1 SGHTS, CDR2 YDEGEE. Trimming took off 0 bases at V and 12 bases at J, with 5 bases between the two ends. CDR3 length: 10 amino acids. The CDR3 sequence: CASSLVDQYF. In DNA form, the CDR3 reads TGTGCCAGCAGCTTGGTAGATCAGTATTTT. The full variable domain, rest sourced from reference TRBV5-8 and TRBJ2-3, is EAGVTQSPTHLIKTRGQQATLRCSPISGHTSVYWYQQALGLGLQFLLWYDEGEERNRGNFPPRFSGRQFPNYSSELNVNALELEDSALYLCASSLVDQYFGPGTRLTVL.

This clone has only one observation. The chain carries TRBV5-1 and TRBJ1-2, with D perhaps TRBD1 (6 bases). The CDR3 is 15 amino acids. In germline, CDR1 is SGHRS, CDR2 YFSETQ. V was cut by 0 bases and J by 0 bases, with 9 bases left in between. CDR3: CASSLVQGSNYGYTF. The CDR3, as DNA: TGCGCCAGCAGCTTGGTACAGGGCTCTAACTATGGCTACACCTTC. The full variable domain, with the rest looked up from reference TRBV5-1 and TRBJ1-2, is KAGVTQTPRYLIKTRGQQVTLSCSPISGHRSVSWYQQTPGQGLQFLFEYFSETQRNKGNFPGRFSGRQFSNSRSEMNVSTLELGDSALYLCASSLVQGSNYGYTFGSGTRLTVV.

The rearrangement links TRBV28 to TRBJ1-6; no firm D call. Germline values: CDR1 MDHEN, CDR2 SYDVKM. The ends were cut back, 7 bases at V and 15 bases at J, with 19 bases in the middle. The length of the CDR3 is 13 residues. CDR3 nucleotides: TGTGCCAGCACCCCACCGCGGGCGACGAACCTCCACTTT. It yields the protein CASTPPRATNLHF.

This rearrangement joins TRBV2 to TRBJ1-1; TRBD1 might be the D (6 bases). Trimming took 4 bases from V and 4 from J, leaving 16 bases between them. Germline loops: CDR1 SNHLY, CDR2 FYNNEI. The CDR3 covers 15 residues. CDR3 sequence reads: CASSGVSGAGTEAFF. In DNA form, the CDR3 reads TGTGCCAGCAGTGGGGTCTCAGGGGCAGGCACTGAAGCTTTCTTT. Based on the CDR3 plus reference TRBV2 and TRBJ1-1, the full variable domain is EPEVTQTPSHQVTQMGQEVILRCVPISNHLYFYWYRQILGQKVEFLVSFYNNEISEKSEIFDDQFSVERPDGSNFTLKIRSTKLEDSAMYFCASSGVSGAGTEAFFGQGTRLTVV.

The chain carries TRBV7-8 and TRBJ1-2; 10 nucleotides align to TRBD1. V lost 2 bases and J lost 4; bases outside the gene matches: 7. Germline loops: CDR1 SGHVS, CDR2 FQNEAQ. This CDR3 has 16 residues. The CDR3 nucleotides read TGTGCCAGCAGCTTATGGGACAGGGGCGCAAGCTATGGCTACACCTTC. Protein: CASSLWDRGASYGYTF.

This clone showed up just a few times. The chain is built from TRBV4-1 and TRBJ1-6; D not certain. This CDR3 contains 13 residues. Germline V lookup: CDR1 MGHRA, CDR2 YSYEKL. Trimming cost V 6 bases and J 10 bases, with 13 bases left between them. The CDR3: CASRLTTESPLHF. The CDR3 nucleotides are TGCGCCAGCAGATTGACGACGGAGTCACCCCTCCACTTT.

The rearrangement joins TRBV13 to TRBJ2-1, with 8 bases matching TRBD1. In germline, CDR1 is PRHDT, CDR2 FYEKMQ (reference sequence). The ends lost 0 bases at V and 6 bases at J; junction bases unmatched: 4. This CDR3 has 15 residues. Here the CDR3 DNA reads TGTGCCAGCAGCTTAGGCAGGGGGCTTAGCAATGAGCAGTTCTTC. Its protein product is CASSLGRGLSNEQFF. Full variable domain (remainder filled in from reference TRBV13 and TRBJ2-1): AAGVIQSPRHLIKEKRETATLKCYPIPRHDTVYWYQQGPGQDPQFLISFYEKMQSDKGSIPDRFSAQQFSDYHSELNMSSLELGDSALYFCASSLGRGLSNEQFFGPGTRLTVL.

The rearrangement joins TRBV12-5 to TRBJ2-7, with 7 nucleotides matching TRBD2. Per the germline V gene, CDR1 is LGHNT and CDR2 is FRNRAP. There are 16 residues in the CDR3. After removal of 0 bases from V and 4 bases from J, the junction contained 9 bases not matched to a gene. Here the CDR3 DNA reads TGTGCTAGTGGTTTGGTATCTGGGGACTACGTATACGAGCAGTACTTC. Protein product: CASGLVSGDYVYEQYF.

In this sample, this clone turned up once. J is TRBJ2-5 and V is TRBV29-1, with D possibly being TRBD2 (6 bases). CDR3 length: 13 amino acids. Trimming left V 7 bases short and J 5 bases short, with 17 bases between. Germline CDR1 and CDR2: SQVTM and ANQGSEA. The DNA of the CDR3 is TGCAGCGGGGGGGACGGAGGAAGGGAGACCCAGTACTTC. The encoded protein is CSGGDGGRETQYF.